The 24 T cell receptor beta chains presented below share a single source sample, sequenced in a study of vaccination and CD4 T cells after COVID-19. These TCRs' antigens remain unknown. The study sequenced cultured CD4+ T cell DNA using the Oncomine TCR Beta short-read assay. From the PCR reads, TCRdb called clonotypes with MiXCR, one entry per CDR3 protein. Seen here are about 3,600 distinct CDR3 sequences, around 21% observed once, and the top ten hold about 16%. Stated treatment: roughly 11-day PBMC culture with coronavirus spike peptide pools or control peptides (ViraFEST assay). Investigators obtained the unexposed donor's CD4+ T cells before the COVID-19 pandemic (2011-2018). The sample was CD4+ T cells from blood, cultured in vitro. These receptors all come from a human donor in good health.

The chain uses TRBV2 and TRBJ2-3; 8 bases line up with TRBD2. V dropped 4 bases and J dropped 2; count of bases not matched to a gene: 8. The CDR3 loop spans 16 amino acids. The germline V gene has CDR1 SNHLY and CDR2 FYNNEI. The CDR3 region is CASSVEGLGFTDTQYF. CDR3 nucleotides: TGTGCCAGCAGTGTGGAGGGACTAGGATTCACAGATACGCAGTATTTT.

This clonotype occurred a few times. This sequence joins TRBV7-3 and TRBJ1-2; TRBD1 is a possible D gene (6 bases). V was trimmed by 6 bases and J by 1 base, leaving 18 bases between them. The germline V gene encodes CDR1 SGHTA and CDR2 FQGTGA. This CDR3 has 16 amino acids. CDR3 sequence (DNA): TGTGCCAGCAGTTTTTTAGGACAGCCCCATAACTATGGCTACACCTTC. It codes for CASSFLGQPHNYGYTF.

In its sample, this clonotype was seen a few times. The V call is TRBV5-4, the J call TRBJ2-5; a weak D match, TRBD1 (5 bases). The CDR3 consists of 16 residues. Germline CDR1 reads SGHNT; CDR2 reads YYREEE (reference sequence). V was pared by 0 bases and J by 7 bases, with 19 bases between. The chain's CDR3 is CASSLASAGWKGTQYF. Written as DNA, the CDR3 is TGTGCCAGCAGCTTGGCCTCAGCAGGGTGGAAGGGGACCCAGTACTTC.

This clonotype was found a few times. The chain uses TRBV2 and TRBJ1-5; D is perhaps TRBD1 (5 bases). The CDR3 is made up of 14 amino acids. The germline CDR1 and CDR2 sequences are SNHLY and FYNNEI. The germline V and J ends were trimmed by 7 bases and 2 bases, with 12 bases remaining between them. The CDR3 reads CASTGRGGNQPQHF. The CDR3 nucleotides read TGTGCCAGCACCGGACGGGGGGGCAATCAGCCCCAGCATTTT.

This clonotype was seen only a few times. CDR3 loop: CSAVASLGTDTQYF. CDR3 bases: TGCAGTGCAGTAGCGTCCCTGGGAACAGATACGCAGTATTTT. This chain connects TRBV20-1 to TRBJ2-3, with a possible D match to TRBD2 (5 bases). CDR1 and CDR2 from the germline V gene are DFQATT and SNEGSKA (reference sequence). V was cut by 6 bases and J by 3 bases, with 16 bases left in between. CDR3 size: 14 residues.

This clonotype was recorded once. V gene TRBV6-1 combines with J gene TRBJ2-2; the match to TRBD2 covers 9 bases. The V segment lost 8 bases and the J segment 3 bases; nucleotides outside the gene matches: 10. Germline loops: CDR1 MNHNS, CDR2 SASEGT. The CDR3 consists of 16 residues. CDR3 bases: TGTGCCAGCGGGCCCCCGGGCGGGGGGGACACCGGGGAGCTGTTTTTT. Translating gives CASGPPGGGDTGELFF.

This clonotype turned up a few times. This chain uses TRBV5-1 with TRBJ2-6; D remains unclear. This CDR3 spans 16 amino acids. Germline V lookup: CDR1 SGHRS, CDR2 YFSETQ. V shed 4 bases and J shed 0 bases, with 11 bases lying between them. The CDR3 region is CASSGSLGSGANVLTF. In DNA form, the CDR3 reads TGCGCCAGCAGCGGGTCCTTGGGCTCTGGGGCCAACGTCCTGACTTTC.

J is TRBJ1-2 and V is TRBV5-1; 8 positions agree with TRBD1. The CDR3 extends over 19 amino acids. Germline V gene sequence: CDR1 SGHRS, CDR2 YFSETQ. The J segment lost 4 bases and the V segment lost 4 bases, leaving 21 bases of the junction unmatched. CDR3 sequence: CASSPAVAPSRGRIYGYTF. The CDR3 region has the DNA TGCGCCAGCAGCCCGGCGGTCGCCCCCTCCAGGGGGCGTATCTATGGCTACACCTTC.

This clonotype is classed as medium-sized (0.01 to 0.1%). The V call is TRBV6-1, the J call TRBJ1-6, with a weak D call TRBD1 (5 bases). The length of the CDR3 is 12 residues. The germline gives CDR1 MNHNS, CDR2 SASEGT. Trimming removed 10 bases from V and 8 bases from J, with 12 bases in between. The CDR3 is CATWDGDSPLHF. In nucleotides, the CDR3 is TGTGCCACCTGGGACGGAGATTCACCCCTCCACTTT.

The CDR3 sequence is CASSLFMGEGSYEQYF. The CDR3 DNA reads as TGTGCCAGCAGTTTATTTATGGGGGAGGGCTCCTACGAGCAGTACTTC. V is TRBV28 and J is TRBJ2-7; 7 bases agree with TRBD2. With 1 base clipped from V and 0 bases from J, the junction kept 6 bases outside the gene matches. Germline lookup yields CDR1 MDHEN and CDR2 SYDVKM. The CDR3 spans 16 residues. Supplemented by reference TRBV28 and TRBJ2-7, the full variable domain reads DVKVTQSSRYLVKRTGEKVFLECVQDMDHENMFWYRQDPGLGLRLIYFSYDVKMKEKGDIPEGYSVSREKKERFSLILESASTNQTSMYLCASSLFMGEGSYEQYFGPGTRLTVT.

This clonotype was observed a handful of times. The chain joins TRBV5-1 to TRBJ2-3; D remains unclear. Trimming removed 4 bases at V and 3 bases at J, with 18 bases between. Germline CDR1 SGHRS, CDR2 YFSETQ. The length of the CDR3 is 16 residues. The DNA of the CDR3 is TGCGCCAGCAGCCCTGATATGGGCCTTGGGACAGATACGCAGTATTTT. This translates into CASSPDMGLGTDTQYF.

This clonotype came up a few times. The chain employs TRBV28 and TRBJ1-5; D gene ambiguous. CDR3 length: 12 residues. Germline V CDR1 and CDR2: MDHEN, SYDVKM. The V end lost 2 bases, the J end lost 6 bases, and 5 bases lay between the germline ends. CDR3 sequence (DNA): TGTGCCAGCAGTTTACAAAGTCAGCCCCAGCATTTT. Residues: CASSLQSQPQHF.

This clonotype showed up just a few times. The CDR3 loop is CASSSGAALPAQHF. In DNA, the CDR3 is TGTGCCAGCAGCTCAGGGGCCGCTCTTCCCGCCCAGCATTTT. The J gene is TRBJ1-5, the V gene TRBV7-9; a weak D match, TRBD1 (6 bases). CDR1 is SEHNR, CDR2 FQNEAQ, per germline (reference sequence). The CDR3 contains 14 residues. V was shortened by 4 bases and J by 11 bases, with 18 bases between the two germline ends.

This CDR3 is CAWSLDSGPGSPLHF. The CDR3 bases are TGTGCCTGGAGCCTGGACAGCGGTCCTGGTTCACCCCTCCACTTT. This rearrangement joins TRBV30 to TRBJ1-6, with a possible D match to TRBD1 (6 bases). The ends were cut back, 3 bases at V and 9 bases at J, with 18 bases in the middle. The germline gives CDR1 GTSNPN, CDR2 SVGIG (reference sequence). The CDR3 extends over 15 amino acids. Full variable domain (remainder filled in from reference TRBV30 and TRBJ1-6): SQTIHQWPATLVQPVGSPLSLECTVEGTSNPNLYWYRQAAGRGLQLLFYSVGIGQISSEVPQNLSASRPQDRQFILSSKKLLLSDSGFYLCAWSLDSGPGSPLHFGNGTRLTVT.

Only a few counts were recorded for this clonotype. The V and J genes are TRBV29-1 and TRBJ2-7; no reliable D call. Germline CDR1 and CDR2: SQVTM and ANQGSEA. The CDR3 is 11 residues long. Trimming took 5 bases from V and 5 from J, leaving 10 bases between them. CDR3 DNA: TGCAGCGTTTACCCCGTGAACGAGCAGTACTTC. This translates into CSVYPVNEQYF.

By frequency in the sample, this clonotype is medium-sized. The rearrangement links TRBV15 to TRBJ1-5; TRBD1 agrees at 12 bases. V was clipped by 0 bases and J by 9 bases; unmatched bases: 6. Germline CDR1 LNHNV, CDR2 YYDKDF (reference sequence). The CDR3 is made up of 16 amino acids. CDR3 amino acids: CATSRDEGQGARPQHF. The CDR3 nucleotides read TGTGCCACCAGCAGAGATGAGGGACAGGGGGCCCGGCCCCAGCATTTT.

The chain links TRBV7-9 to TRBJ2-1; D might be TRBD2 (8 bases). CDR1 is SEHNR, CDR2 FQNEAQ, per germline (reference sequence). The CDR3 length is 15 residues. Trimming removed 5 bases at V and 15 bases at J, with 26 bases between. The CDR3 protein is CASSPSITGTRQGFF. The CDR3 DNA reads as TGTGCCAGCAGCCCCAGTATAACCGGGACTAGACAGGGGTTCTTC.

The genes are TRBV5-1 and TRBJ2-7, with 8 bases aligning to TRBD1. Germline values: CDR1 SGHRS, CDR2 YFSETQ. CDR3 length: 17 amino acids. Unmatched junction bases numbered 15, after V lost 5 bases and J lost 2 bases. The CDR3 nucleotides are TGCGCCAGCAGTGGACAGGGACGCTCCGGTGTGGCCTACGAGCAGTACTTC. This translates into CASSGQGRSGVAYEQYF.

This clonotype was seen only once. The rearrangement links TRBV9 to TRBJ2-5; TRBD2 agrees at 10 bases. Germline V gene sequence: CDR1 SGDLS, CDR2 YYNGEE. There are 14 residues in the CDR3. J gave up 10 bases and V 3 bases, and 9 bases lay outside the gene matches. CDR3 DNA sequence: TGTGCCAGCAGCGCCGAACCGGGACTAGCGATCCAGTACTTC. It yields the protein CASSAEPGLAIQYF.

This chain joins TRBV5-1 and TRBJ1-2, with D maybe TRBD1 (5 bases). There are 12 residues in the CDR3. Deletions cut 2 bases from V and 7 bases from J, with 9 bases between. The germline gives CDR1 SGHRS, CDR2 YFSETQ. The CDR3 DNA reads TGCGCCAGCAGCTTCGGGACGAGTGGCTACACCTTC. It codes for CASSFGTSGYTF.

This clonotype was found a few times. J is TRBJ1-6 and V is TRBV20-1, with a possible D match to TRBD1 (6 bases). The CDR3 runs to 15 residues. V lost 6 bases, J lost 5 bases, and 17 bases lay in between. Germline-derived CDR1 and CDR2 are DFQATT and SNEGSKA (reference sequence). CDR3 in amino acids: CSAARRTAHNSPLHF. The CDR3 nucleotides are TGCAGTGCCGCTCGAAGGACAGCCCATAATTCACCCCTCCACTTT.

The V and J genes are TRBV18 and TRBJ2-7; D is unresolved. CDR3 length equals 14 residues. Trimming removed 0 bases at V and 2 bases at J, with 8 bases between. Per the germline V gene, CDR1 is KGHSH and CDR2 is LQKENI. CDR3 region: CASSPPTTTYEQYF. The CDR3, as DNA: TGTGCCAGCTCACCACCGACCACCACCTACGAGCAGTACTTC.

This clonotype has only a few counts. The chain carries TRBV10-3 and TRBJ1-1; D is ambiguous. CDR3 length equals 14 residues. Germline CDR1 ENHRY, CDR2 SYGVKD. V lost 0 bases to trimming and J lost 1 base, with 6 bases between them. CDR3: CAISESFKNTEAFF. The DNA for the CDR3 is TGTGCCATCAGTGAGTCATTCAAGAACACTGAAGCTTTCTTT.

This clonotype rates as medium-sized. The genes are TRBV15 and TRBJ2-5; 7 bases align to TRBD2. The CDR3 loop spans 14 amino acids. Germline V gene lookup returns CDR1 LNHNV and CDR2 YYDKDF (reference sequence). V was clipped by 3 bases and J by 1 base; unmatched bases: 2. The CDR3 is CATSRGGVQETQYF. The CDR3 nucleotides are TGTGCCACCAGCAGGGGGGGGGTCCAAGAGACCCAGTACTTC.